This T cell receptor beta chain was found in a study of shared clonotypes between healthy human individuals. The study, taken as a whole, reports: In general, naive subsets displayed greater estimated richness than memory subsets did.

Cells designated naive CD8 were CD45RO-negative and were positively selected for CCR7, with terminally differentiated effector memory CD45RA+ cells excluded. Profiled with immunoSEQ multiplex PCR; TCRdb holds only in-frame clones, not every one. The sample includes under 850,000 clones, over 90% of them seen just once. From germline, CDR1 is MNHNS and CDR2 SASEGT. Trimming shortened V by 3 bases and J by 1 base, and 15 bases separated the two germline ends. The CDR3 extends over 16 amino acids. With respect to this clone: No antigen is known for it.

The TCR originated in a man aged 30 to 39 in good health. The sample taken for sequencing was naive CD8+ T cells sorted from blood. The V gene is TRBV6-1, the J gene TRBJ1-1; no firm D call. The CDR3 region has the DNA TGTGCCAGCAGTGACCCCCTCAAGGCAGAGAACACTGAAGCTTTCTTT. This gives the protein CASSDPLKAENTEAFF.